Listed below are T cell receptor beta chains from one sample, sequenced in a study of PD-L1 blockade in urothelial cancer. Profiled with immunoSEQ multiplex PCR; TCRdb holds only in-frame clones, not every one. The sample gives around 66,000 clones, roughly 77% of which show up once; more than 1.5% is in the top ten. Sequenced here: PBMCs, sampled around atezolizumab (anti-PD-L1) treatment. The receptors were gathered from a man aged 70 or older with urothelial cancer. Both conserved end residues are part of each CDR3. The D gene is left open where the match is weak. A row's size may be missing; if present it is once, few, many or a size class.

CDR3 protein,CDR3 DNA,D gene,J gene,V gene,clone size
CAISRSGPGGSSGELFF,TGTGCCATCAGTCGCTCTGGCCCAGGGGGGTCCAGCGGGGAGCTGTTTTTT,.,TRBJ2-2,TRBV10-3,once
CASSHDRTTEAFF,TGTGCCAGCAGCCACGACAGGACCACTGAAGCTTTCTTT,.,TRBJ1-1,TRBV27,.
CASSGWGLAGAHEQFF,TGTGCCAGCAGCGGATGGGGGCTAGCGGGAGCTCATGAGCAGTTCTTC,TRBD2,TRBJ2-1,TRBV9,.
CASGTGAGANVLTF,TGTGCCAGCGGGACAGGGGCCGGGGCCAACGTCCTGACTTTC,TRBD1,TRBJ2-6,TRBV6-1,.
CASRLTSGAYNEQFF,TGTGCCAGCAGATTGACTAGCGGGGCCTACAATGAGCAGTTCTTC,TRBD2,TRBJ2-1,TRBV6-5,.
CASSLAGSNQPQHF,TGTGCCAGCAGCTTAGCCGGTAGCAATCAGCCCCAGCATTTT,.,TRBJ1-5,TRBV13,.
CATSPQTGGNEQFF,TGTGCCACCAGCCCCCAAACAGGGGGCAATGAGCAGTTCTTC,TRBD1,TRBJ2-1,TRBV15,.
CASSPGLPSGNTIYF,TGTGCCAGCTCACCGGGACTGCCCTCTGGAAACACCATATATTTT,.,TRBJ1-3,TRBV18,.
CASRPPGGTGLSWKQETQYF,TGTGCCAGCAGACCCCCTGGCGGGACAGGGCTCTCGTGGAAACAAGAGACCCAGTACTTC,TRBD1,TRBJ2-5,TRBV28,once
CASSLPLPGVSEKLFF,TGTGCCAGCAGCTTACCGCTGCCAGGGGTGTCTGAAAAACTGTTTTTT,.,TRBJ1-4,TRBV28,.
CASTLGVNTEAFF,TGTGCCAGTACCTTAGGGGTTAACACTGAAGCTTTCTTT,.,TRBJ1-1,TRBV18,.
CASSASRTGVAGYTF,TGTGCCAGCAGCGCCTCCCGAACAGGGGTGGCTGGCTACACCTTC,TRBD1,TRBJ1-2,TRBV11-2,.
CASSLTGRDQPQHF,TGTGCCAGCAGCTTGACAGGGAGGGATCAGCCCCAGCATTTT,.,TRBJ1-5,TRBV5-5,.
CASSQAGLAGGELFF,TGTGCCAGCAGCCAAGCTGGCCTAGCGGGAGGGGAGCTGTTTTTT,TRBD2,TRBJ2-2,TRBV4-2,.
CASSPPGQGYQPQHF,TGTGCCAGCAGTCCACCGGGACAGGGATATCAGCCCCAGCATTTT,TRBD1,TRBJ1-5,TRBV28,.
CASSEGQGGYNEQFF,TGTGCCAGCAGTGAGGGACAGGGGGGGTACAATGAGCAGTTCTTC,TRBD1,TRBJ2-1,TRBV6-1,.
CASSQDQENPSLGEKLFF,TGTGCCAGCAGCCAAGATCAAGAGAATCCCTCCCTAGGTGAAAAACTGTTTTTT,.,TRBJ1-4,TRBV4-2,.
CASSEYGGGATEAFF,TGTGCCAGCAGTGAATATGGAGGGGGCGCCACTGAAGCTTTCTTT,TRBD1,TRBJ1-1,TRBV25-1,.
CASSSGQGRGNTIYF,TGTGCCAGCAGCTCGGGACAGGGCAGGGGAAACACCATATATTTT,TRBD1,TRBJ1-3,TRBV7-2,.
CASSQDFGSGANVLTF,TGCGCCAGCAGCCAAGATTTCGGCTCTGGGGCCAACGTCCTGACTTTC,.,TRBJ2-6,TRBV4-1,.
CASSPRQGAITEAFF,TGTGCCAGCAGCCCAAGACAGGGGGCGATCACTGAAGCTTTCTTT,TRBD1,TRBJ1-1,TRBV11-3,.
CASSLWDSLTAGEGYTF,TGTGCCAGCAGTTTATGGGACAGCTTAACTGCGGGAGAAGGCTACACCTTC,.,TRBJ1-2,TRBV28,once
CASSLFDRDPLIADF,TGTGCCAGCAGCCTATTTGACAGGGACCCCCTAATCGCGGATTTT,TRBD1,TRBJ1-5,TRBV7-8,.
CASSLRTSGRFETQYF,TGTGCTAGCAGCTTAAGGACTAGCGGGAGATTTGAGACCCAGTACTTC,TRBD2,TRBJ2-5,TRBV7-7,.
CASSLKTQASGKTYEQYF,TGTGCCAGCAGCTTAAAAACCCAGGCGAGCGGGAAAACCTACGAGCAGTACTTC,TRBD2,TRBJ2-7,TRBV7-3,.
CSVVGAAENTGELFF,TGCAGCGTTGTTGGGGCCGCAGAGAACACCGGGGAGCTGTTTTTT,.,TRBJ2-2,TRBV29-1,.
CATSKTPGQINQPQHF,TGTGCCACCAGCAAAACGCCGGGACAGATAAATCAGCCCCAGCATTTT,TRBD1,TRBJ1-5,TRBV15,.
CASSLLAGGSYEQYF,TGTGCCAGCAGCTTACTAGCGGGAGGCTCCTACGAGCAGTACTTC,TRBD2,TRBJ2-7,TRBV5-4,.
CSVGRDPGNTIYF,TGCAGCGTGGGGAGGGACCCTGGAAACACCATATATTTT,.,TRBJ1-3,TRBV29-1,once
CASSTGVSTEAFF,TGTGCCAGCAGTACAGGGGTCTCCACTGAAGCTTTCTTT,TRBD1,TRBJ1-1,TRBV2,medium-sized
CASSPRGGSSYEQYF,TGTGCCAGCAGCCCTAGGGGCGGGAGCTCCTACGAGCAGTACTTC,TRBD2,TRBJ2-7,TRBV9,.
CASSWGRGRRSGELFF,TGTGCCAGCAGTTGGGGTCGAGGGAGGAGGTCCGGGGAGCTGTTTTTT,.,TRBJ2-2,TRBV28,.
CASSPPGRGLNEQYF,TGTGCCAGCAGCCCCCCTGGGAGGGGCTTGAACGAGCAGTACTTC,TRBD2,TRBJ2-7,TRBV5-4,.
CASSQPRQTTGNTIYF,TGCGCCAGCAGCCAACCTCGACAGACAACTGGAAACACCATATATTTT,.,TRBJ1-3,TRBV4-1,.
CASSLSATGSNQPQHF,TGTGCCAGCAGTTTATCCGCAACAGGTAGCAATCAGCCCCAGCATTTT,.,TRBJ1-5,TRBV27,.
CASSRGTSGIYEQYF,TGCGCCAGCAGCCGGGGGACTAGCGGGATCTACGAGCAGTACTTC,TRBD2,TRBJ2-7,TRBV4-3,.
CASSLDGGTPHEQYF,TGTGCCAGCAGCTTAGATGGGGGGACCCCCCACGAGCAGTACTTC,.,TRBJ2-7,TRBV7-9,.
CASSKGRASTDTQYF,TGTGCCAGCAGTAAGGGGCGTGCTAGCACAGATACGCAGTATTTT,.,TRBJ2-3,TRBV6-4,.
CAWTLGTYEQYF,TGTGCCTGGACGCTAGGAACCTACGAGCAGTACTTC,.,TRBJ2-7,TRBV30,few
CASSGLVETEAFF,TGCGCCAGCAGCGGTTTGGTGGAGACGGAAGCTTTCTTT,.,TRBJ1-1,TRBV5-1,.
CASSLLAGSNQPQHF,TGTGCCAGCAGCTTGTTGGCAGGGTCCAATCAGCCCCAGCATTTT,.,TRBJ1-5,TRBV5-5,few
CASSSPETEYEQYF,TGTGCCAGCAGTTCCCCGGAGACAGAATACGAGCAGTACTTC,.,TRBJ2-7,TRBV28,once
CASSVDGEFYGYTF,TGTGCCAGCAGCGTAGATGGAGAGTTCTATGGCTACACCTTC,.,TRBJ1-2,TRBV9,.
CAWNVVGGATGEQYF,TGTGCCTGGAATGTAGTCGGAGGAGCGACGGGTGAGCAGTACTTC,.,TRBJ2-7,TRBV30,once
CASSSLEGTDTQYF,TGTGCCAGCAGCTCACTAGAGGGCACAGATACGCAGTATTTT,.,TRBJ2-3,TRBV5-6,once